This TCR beta chain was identified during a study of T cell repertoires in cytomegalovirus infection. Looking at the study overall: Public TCR beta signatures provided an indication of both CMV infection and a matching HLA type. Findings and limits, study-wide: Summed public TCR beta family frequency identified CMV carriers bearing the relevant HLA. Clonotypes of TCR beta that were HLA-C-restricted and CMV-specific dominated the ex vivo response.

Trimming took 0 bases from V and 11 from J, leaving 17 bases between them. CDR3 length equals 14 residues. Germline V gene lookup returns CDR1 SGDLS and CDR2 YYNGEE. Each CDR3 protein gets one entry after TCRdb re-called the reads with MiXCR. This table holds hundreds of thousands of distinct CDR3 sequences, roughly a quarter found once. Only a few counts were recorded for this clonotype. Its matching antigen is unknown. This chain links TRBV9 with TRBJ1-1; D remains unclear. The sample comprised CD8+ T cells from PBMCs. The clonotype comes from a human donor in good health (CMV status not recorded). Some clones in this sample may be carry-over from other donors' samples. The CDR3 DNA reads TGTGCCAGCAGCGTAGTTCGGCAGCAAGTCGGGGCTTTCTTT. Protein sequence: CASSVVRQQVGAFF.